This TCR beta chain came from a study of PD-L1 blockade in urothelial cancer. Background on the study: At 3 weeks (second dose) and 6 weeks after starting treatment, blood was analyzed. Typically, measured as a median, blood samples had 140,000 or so T cells.

Trimming took 7 bases from V and 4 from J, leaving 11 bases between them. Germline assignment: CDR1 SNHLY and CDR2 FYNNEI. The CDR3 has 12 amino acids. Sequenced by immunoSEQ multiplex PCR; TCRdb stores in-frame clones only, minus some. The sample includes approximately 26,000 clones, 86% of them seen just once. Samples spanned pretreatment and treatment, with 1 to 8 time points per patient. Sequencing used PBMCs, obtained around atezolizumab (anti-PD-L1) treatment. This TCR was sampled from a man aged 60 to 69 with urothelial cancer. V is TRBV2 and J is TRBJ2-7, with D unresolved. CDR3 in amino acids: CASKELKYEQYF. CDR3 nucleotide sequence: TGTGCCAGCAAGGAGCTAAAGTACGAGCAGTACTTC.